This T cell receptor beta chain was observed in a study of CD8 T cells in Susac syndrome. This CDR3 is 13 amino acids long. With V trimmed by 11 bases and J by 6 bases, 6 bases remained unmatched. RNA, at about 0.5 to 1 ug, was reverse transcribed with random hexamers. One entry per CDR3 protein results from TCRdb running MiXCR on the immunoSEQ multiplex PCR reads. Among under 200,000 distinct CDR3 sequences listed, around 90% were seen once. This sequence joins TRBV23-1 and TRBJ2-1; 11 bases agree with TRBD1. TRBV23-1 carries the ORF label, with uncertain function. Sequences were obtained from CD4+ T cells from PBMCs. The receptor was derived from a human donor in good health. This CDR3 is CASRTGGRNEQFF. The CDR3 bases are TGCGCCTCGCGGACAGGGGGCCGCAATGAGCAGTTCTTC.